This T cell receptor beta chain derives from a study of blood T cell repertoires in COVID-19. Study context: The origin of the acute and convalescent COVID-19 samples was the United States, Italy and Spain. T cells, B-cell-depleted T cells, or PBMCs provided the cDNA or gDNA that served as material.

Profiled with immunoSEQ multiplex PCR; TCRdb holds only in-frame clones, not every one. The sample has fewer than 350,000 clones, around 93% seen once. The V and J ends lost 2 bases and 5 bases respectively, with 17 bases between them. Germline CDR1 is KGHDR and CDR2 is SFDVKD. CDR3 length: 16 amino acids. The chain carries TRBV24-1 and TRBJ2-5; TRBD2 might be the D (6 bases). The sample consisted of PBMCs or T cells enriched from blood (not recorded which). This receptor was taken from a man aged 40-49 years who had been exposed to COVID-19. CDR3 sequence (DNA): TGTGCCACCAGTGATTCACCGGGACTGGGTGGGGAGACCCAGTACTTC. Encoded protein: CATSDSPGLGGETQYF.